The 6 T cell receptor beta chains listed next were all sequenced from one sample in a study of blood T cell repertoires in COVID-19. TCRdb's table, derived via immunoSEQ multiplex PCR, lists solely in-frame clones and lacks some. The sample shows a few hundred thousand clones, around 85% of them seen only once. Sequencing was performed on PBMCs or T cells enriched from blood (not recorded which). The receptors were gathered from a man aged 30 to 45 who had recovered from COVID-19.

The J gene is TRBJ1-2, the V gene TRBV5-1; 9 nucleotides align to TRBD1. The CDR3 totals 15 residues. Germline loops: CDR1 SGHRS, CDR2 YFSETQ. With V trimmed by 4 bases and J by 2 bases, 6 bases remained unmatched. Here the CDR3 DNA reads TGCGCCAGCAGCACCGGACAGGGGCGGAACTATGGCTACACCTTC. Amino acids: CASSTGQGRNYGYTF.

DNA for the CDR3: TGTGCCATCAGTGAGGGAGCGGGGGACTACAATGAGCAGTTCTTC. Amino acids: CAISEGAGDYNEQFF. This chain connects TRBV10-3 to TRBJ2-1, with 8 bases that match TRBD2. The V gene's germline CDR1 is ENHRY and CDR2 SYGVKD. Trimming cost V 2 bases and J 3 bases; bases outside gene matches: 3. CDR3 size: 15 residues.

The CDR3 DNA is TGTGCCAGCGCCCGGACTGGGTTCCGATCCTACGAGCAGTACTTC. It encodes CASARTGFRSYEQYF. The J gene is TRBJ2-7, the V gene TRBV6-5; D may be TRBD2 (5 bases). The V end lost 8 bases, the J end lost 1 base, and 18 bases lay between the germline ends. CDR3 size: 15 residues. Looked up from germline, CDR1 is MNHEY and CDR2 is SVGAGI.

This clone has just a few counts. The DNA of the CDR3 is TGCAGTGCTAGAGATCGCATTCAGTACTTC. Translated, it gives CSARDRIQYF. The chain uses TRBV20-1 and TRBJ2-4; D is unclear. V gave up 0 bases and J gave up 9 bases, with 3 bases separating them. Germline V gene lookup returns CDR1 DFQATT and CDR2 SNEGSKA (reference sequence). This CDR3 comprises 10 residues.

The V call is TRBV10-1, the J call TRBJ2-3; the match to TRBD2 covers 8 bases. CDR3 size: 15 residues. Germline loops: CDR1 WNHNN, CDR2 SYGVQD (reference sequence). V lost 6 bases to trimming and J lost 0 bases; unmatched junction nucleotides: 5. CDR3 DNA sequence: TGCGCCAGCAGCACAAGCGGGGGAAGCACAGATACGCAGTATTTT. Amino acids: CASSTSGGSTDTQYF.

In DNA, the CDR3 is TGTGCCAGCAGGAAAAGCGGGGGGTTAGAGACCCAGTACTTC. Encoded protein: CASRKSGGLETQYF. The chain couples TRBV7-2 to TRBJ2-5; 9 bases are a match to TRBD2. There are 14 residues in the CDR3. V trimming: 6 bases; J trimming: 4 bases; junction bases outside the gene matches: 6. The germline V gene has CDR1 SGHTA and CDR2 FQGNSA.